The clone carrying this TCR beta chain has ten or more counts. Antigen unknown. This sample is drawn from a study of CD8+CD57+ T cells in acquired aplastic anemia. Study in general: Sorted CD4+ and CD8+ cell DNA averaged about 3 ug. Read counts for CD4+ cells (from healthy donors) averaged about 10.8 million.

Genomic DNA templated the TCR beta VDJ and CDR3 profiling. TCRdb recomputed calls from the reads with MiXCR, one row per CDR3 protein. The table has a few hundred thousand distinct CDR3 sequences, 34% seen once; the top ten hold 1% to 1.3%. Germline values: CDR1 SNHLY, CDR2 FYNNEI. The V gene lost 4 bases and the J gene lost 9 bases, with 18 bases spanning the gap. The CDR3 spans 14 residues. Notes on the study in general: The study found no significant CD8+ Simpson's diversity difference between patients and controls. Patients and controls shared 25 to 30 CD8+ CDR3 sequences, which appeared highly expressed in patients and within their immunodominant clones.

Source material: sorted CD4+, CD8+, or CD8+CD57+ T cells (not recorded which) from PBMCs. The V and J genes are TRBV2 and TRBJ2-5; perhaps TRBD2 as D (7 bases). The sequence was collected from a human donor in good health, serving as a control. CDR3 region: CASSVGAGAGAQYF. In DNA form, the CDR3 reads TGTGCCAGCAGTGTAGGGGCGGGGGCGGGGGCCCAGTACTTC. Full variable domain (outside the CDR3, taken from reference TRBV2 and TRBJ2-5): EPEVTQTPSHQVTQMGQEVILRCVPISNHLYFYWYRQILGQKVEFLVSFYNNEISEKSEIFDDQFSVERPDGSNFTLKIRSTKLEDSAMYFCASSVGAGAGAQYFGPGTRLLVL.